A selection of T cell receptor beta chains follows, all from one sample in a study of STAT5B mutations in CD4+ large granular lymphocyte leukemia. Here immunoSEQ multiplex PCR was the method, and the copy in TCRdb shows in-frame clones only, minus some. The data contain just under 35,000 clones, 68% of them singletons. Input material: CD4+ T cells from blood buffy coats. Receptors originate from a human donor in good health. The conserved cysteine and the conserved F or W are not part of the CDR3 here. The order of the fields is V gene, CDR3 protein.

TRBV5-5 | ASSALGNQPQH
TRBV19 | ASSIRDREAF
TRBV2 | ASVQRRAGTEAF
TRBV11-2 | ASSDSRQGGTGELF
TRBV5-6 | ASSFGGLHQPQH
TRBV18 | ASSPMGLVYEQY
TRBV19 | ASNPSPSYYGYT
TRBV21-1 | ASSRQTGSSGNTIY
TRBV5-4 | ASSWMGRTNYGYT
TRBV2 | ASRGRQGGDEKLF
TRBV5-4 | ASSLDGKQETQY
TRBV6-5 | ASWEGAGNTIY
TRBV5-1 | ASSPHPTGNQETQY
TRBV5-6 | ASSYSGEQF
TRBV7-8 | ASSSLGQPNQPQH
TRBV7-6 | ASSFGEQQF
TRBV7-2 | ASSPGQGSSGYT
TRBV5-6 | ASSAADRDASPLH
TRBV6-6 | ASSYGQGYNYGYT
TRBV9 | ASSGGQGNQPQH
TRBV6-1 | ASSEEAGGNGYT
TRBV4-1 | ASSQVPRDRGNEQF
TRBV18 | ASSPLRGNTEAF
TRBV5-8 | ASSRWNTEAF
TRBV7-8 | ASSRISSGSEQY
TRBV18 | ASSPREGKGETQY
TRBV2 | ASTGTGSGGYT
TRBV11-2 | ASSPRGGDGYT
TRBV10-3 | AISESRQGNSQPQH
TRBV9 | ASSGEWDTTYGYT
TRBV9 | ASSAREGASAGELF
TRBV29-1 | SARDGRRNTEAF
TRBV9 | ASSVGDRMRADTQY
TRBV7-2 | ASSFGQGGRTEAF
TRBV11-3 | ASGPGNYGYT
TRBV14 | ASSRLAGGPLTQY
TRBV10-1 | ASSEGTSTLGMNEQF
TRBV6-6 | ASSQKGYGYT
TRBV5-8 | ASSLGGGTNTDTQY
TRBV6-5 | ASSTGRGSSEAF
TRBV4-1 | ASSQALGTHTDTQY
TRBV6-1 | ASSATANTEAF
TRBV29-1 | SVEGPWGGMGYT
TRBV19 | ASSIRSSDSPLH
TRBV5-1 | ASSPVSSYEQY
TRBV9 | ASSASRSENIQY
TRBV19 | ATTPGTDEKLF
TRBV2 | ASRRRVLQETQY
TRBV28 | ASTSGQGGQPQH
TRBV4-2 | ASSQDVQSYLTQY
TRBV4-2 | ASSQGTGAFGGYT